The TCR beta chain under discussion was sequenced for a study of blood T cell repertoires in COVID-19. Produced via immunoSEQ multiplex PCR; TCRdb's table is partial and in-frame only. The repertoire includes 220,000 or so clones, around 90% of them detected once, and over 0.75% sits in the top ten. The CDR3 covers 12 residues. V was shortened by 5 bases and J by 10 bases, with 14 bases between the two germline ends. Germline V gene sequence: CDR1 MDHEN, CDR2 SYDVKM. This receptor was obtained from a man between 60 and 75 years old with COVID-19, enrolled during active disease. This rearrangement joins TRBV28 to TRBJ1-1; D is possibly TRBD1 (5 bases). Input material: peripheral blood. This CDR3 is CASSARVWRAFF. CDR3 DNA: TGTGCCAGCAGTGCCAGGGTTTGGAGAGCTTTCTTT.